This TCR beta chain was captured by sequencing in a study of high-grade serous ovarian cancer treatment subgroups. Study-wide context: Samples averaged 14,192 reads and around 7,000 unique TCR beta rearrangements.

Tumor samples were taken before definitive surgery or chemotherapy. Some clones are missing from TCRdb's copy, which holds only in-frame ones; the method was immunoSEQ multiplex PCR. This table has over 5,000 clones, about 76% appearing once. The ends were cut back, 1 base at V and 4 bases at J, with 5 bases in the middle. The CDR3 runs to 13 residues. Germline-derived CDR1 and CDR2 are SGHVS and FNYEAQ. J is TRBJ1-5 and V is TRBV7-6; D unresolved. The TCR sequence derives from a human donor with high-grade serous ovarian cancer. Sequenced: tumor tissue. Here the CDR3 DNA reads TGTGCCAGCAGCTTAGAGGTGAATCAGCCCCAGCATTTT. It specifies CASSLEVNQPQHF.